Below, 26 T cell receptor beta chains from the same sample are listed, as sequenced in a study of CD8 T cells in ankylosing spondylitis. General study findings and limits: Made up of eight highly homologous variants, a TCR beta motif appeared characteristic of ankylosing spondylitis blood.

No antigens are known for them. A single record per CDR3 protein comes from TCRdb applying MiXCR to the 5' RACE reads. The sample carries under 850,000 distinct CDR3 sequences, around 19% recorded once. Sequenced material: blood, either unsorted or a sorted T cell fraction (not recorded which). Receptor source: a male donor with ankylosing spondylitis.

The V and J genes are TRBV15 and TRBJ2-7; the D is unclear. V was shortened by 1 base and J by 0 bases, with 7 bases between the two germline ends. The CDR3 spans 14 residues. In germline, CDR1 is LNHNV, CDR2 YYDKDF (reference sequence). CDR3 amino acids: CATSRGAASYEQYF. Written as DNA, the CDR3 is TGTGCCACCAGCAGAGGTGCCGCCTCCTACGAGCAGTACTTC.

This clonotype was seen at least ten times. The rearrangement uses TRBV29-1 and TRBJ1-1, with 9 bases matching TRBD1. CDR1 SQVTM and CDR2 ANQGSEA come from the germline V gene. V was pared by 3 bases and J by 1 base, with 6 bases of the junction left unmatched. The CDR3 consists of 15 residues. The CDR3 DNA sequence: TGCAGCGTTGACGGGACAGGGACGGGGAACACTGAAGCTTTCTTT. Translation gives CSVDGTGTGNTEAFF. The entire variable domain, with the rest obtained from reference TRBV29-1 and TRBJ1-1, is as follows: SAVISQKPSRDICQRGTSLTIQCQVDSQVTMMFWYRQQPGQSLTLIATANQGSEATYESGFVIDKFPISRPNLTFSTLTVSNMSPEDSSIYLCSVDGTGTGNTEAFFGQGTRLTVV.

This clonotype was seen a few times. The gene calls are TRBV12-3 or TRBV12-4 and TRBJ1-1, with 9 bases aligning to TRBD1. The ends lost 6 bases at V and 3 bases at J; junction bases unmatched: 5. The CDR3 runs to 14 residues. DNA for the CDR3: TGTGCCAGCAGGGAAACAGGGGGCTACACTGAAGCTTTCTTT. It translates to CASRETGGYTEAFF.

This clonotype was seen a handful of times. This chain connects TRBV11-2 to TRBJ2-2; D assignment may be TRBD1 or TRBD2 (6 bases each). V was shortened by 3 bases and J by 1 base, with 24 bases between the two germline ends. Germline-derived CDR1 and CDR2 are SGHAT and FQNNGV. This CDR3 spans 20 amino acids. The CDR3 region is CASSLSLSQSGAGNTGELFF. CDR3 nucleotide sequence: TGTGCCAGCAGCTTGAGTCTCAGTCAGTCGGGGGCTGGGAACACCGGGGAGCTGTTTTTT.

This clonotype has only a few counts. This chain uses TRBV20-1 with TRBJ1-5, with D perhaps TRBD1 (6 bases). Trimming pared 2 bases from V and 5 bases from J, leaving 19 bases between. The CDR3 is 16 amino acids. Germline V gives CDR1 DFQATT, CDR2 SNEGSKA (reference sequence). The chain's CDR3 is CSARPSPDRGYQPQHF. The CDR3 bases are TGCAGTGCTAGACCCTCCCCGGACAGAGGGTATCAGCCCCAGCATTTT.

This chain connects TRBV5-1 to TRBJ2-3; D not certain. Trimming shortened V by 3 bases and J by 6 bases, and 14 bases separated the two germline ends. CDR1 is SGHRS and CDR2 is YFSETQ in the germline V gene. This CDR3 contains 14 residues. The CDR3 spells CASSWGLERDTQYF. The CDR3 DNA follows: TGCGCCAGCAGCTGGGGTCTTGAACGGGATACGCAGTATTTT.

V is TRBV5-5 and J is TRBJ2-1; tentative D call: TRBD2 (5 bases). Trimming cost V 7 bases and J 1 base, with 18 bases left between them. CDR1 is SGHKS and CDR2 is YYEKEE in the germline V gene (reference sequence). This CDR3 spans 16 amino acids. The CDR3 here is CASLPESAGSYNEQFF. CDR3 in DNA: TGTGCCAGCCTCCCTGAGTCGGCGGGTTCCTACAATGAGCAGTTCTTC.

CDR3 loop: CASSSVYWPDTQYF. CDR3 DNA: TGTGCCAGCAGTTCCGTTTACTGGCCCGATACGCAGTATTTT. The rearrangement links TRBV28 to TRBJ2-3; no clear D gene. The CDR3 spans 14 residues. Deletions cut 4 bases from V and 6 bases from J, with 14 bases between. Germline lookup yields CDR1 MDHEN and CDR2 SYDVKM.

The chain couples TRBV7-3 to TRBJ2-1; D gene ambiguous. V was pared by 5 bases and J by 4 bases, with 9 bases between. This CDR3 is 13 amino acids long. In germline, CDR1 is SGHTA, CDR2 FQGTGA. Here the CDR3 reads CASSIDKYNEQFF. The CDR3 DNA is TGTGCCAGCAGCATCGACAAGTACAATGAGCAGTTCTTC.

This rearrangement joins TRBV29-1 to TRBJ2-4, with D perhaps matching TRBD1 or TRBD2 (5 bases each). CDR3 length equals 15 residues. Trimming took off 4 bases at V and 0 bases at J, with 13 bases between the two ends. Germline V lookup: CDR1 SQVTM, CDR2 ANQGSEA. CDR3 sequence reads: CSVVFGGIAKNIQYF. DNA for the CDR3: TGCAGCGTTGTTTTTGGGGGAATAGCCAAAAACATTCAGTACTTC.

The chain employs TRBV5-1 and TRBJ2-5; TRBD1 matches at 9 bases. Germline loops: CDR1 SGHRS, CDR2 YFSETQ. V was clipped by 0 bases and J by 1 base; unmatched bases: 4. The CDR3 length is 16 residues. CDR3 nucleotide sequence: TGCGCCAGCAGCTTGGGGCCGACAGGGGGCCAAGAGACCCAGTACTTC. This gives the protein CASSLGPTGGQETQYF.

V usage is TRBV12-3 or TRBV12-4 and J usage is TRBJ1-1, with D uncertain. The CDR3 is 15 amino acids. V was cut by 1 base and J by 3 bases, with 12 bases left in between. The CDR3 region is CASSLGAVSYTEAFF. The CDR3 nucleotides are TGTGCCAGCAGTTTAGGGGCAGTTTCTTACACTGAAGCTTTCTTT.

DNA for the CDR3: TGTGCCAGCACCTCTAGCGGGAGTTCAAAAGACTACGAGCAGTACTTC. The encoded protein is CASTSSGSSKDYEQYF. The chain is built from TRBV21-1 and TRBJ2-7; no DNA check was done on the table's D call, TRBD2. TRBV21-1 is recorded as a pseudogene. The CDR3 spans 16 residues.

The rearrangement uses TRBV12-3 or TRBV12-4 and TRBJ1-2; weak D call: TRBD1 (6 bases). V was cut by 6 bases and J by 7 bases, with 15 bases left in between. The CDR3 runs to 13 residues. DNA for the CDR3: TGTGCCAGCAGCCGCGGGGGCGCGGGTGGCTACACCTTC. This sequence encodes CASSRGGAGGYTF.

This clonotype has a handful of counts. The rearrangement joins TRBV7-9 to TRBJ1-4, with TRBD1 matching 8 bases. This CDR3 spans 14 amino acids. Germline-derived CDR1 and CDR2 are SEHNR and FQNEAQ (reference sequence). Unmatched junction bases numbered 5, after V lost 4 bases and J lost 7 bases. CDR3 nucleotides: TGTGCCAGCAGCTCGACAGGGGCCGGTGAAAAACTGTTTTTT. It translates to CASSSTGAGEKLFF.

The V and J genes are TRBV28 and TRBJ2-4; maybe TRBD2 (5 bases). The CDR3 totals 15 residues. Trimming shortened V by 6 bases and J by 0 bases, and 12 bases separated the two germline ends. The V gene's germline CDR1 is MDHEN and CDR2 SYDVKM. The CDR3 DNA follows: TGTGCCAGCAGCGTTCCTCGGGGAGCCAAAAACATTCAGTACTTC. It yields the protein CASSVPRGAKNIQYF.

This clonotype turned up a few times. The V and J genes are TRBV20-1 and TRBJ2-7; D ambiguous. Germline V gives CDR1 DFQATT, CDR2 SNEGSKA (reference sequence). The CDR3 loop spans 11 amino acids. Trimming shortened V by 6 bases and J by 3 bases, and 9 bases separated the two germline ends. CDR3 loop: CSAPRSYEQYF. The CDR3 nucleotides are TGCAGTGCCCCCCGCAGCTACGAGCAGTACTTC.

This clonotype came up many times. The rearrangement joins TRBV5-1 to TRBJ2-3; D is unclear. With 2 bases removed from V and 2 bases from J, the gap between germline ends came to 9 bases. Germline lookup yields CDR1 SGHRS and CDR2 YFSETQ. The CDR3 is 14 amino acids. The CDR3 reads CASSFRSPTDTQYF. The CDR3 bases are TGCGCCAGCAGCTTCCGATCTCCCACAGATACGCAGTATTTT.

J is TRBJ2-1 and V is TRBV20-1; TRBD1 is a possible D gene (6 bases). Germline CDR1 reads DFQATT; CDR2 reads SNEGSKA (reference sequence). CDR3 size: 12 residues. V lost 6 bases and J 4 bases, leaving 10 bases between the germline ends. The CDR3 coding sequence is TGCAGTGCCCCGGGACAATACAATGAGCAGTTCTTC. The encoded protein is CSAPGQYNEQFF.

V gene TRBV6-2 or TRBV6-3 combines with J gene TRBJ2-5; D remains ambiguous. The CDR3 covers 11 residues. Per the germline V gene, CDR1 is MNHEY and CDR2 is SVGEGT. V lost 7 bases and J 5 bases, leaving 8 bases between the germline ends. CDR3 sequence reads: CASTTRETQYF. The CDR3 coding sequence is TGTGCCAGCACCACGCGGGAGACCCAGTACTTC.

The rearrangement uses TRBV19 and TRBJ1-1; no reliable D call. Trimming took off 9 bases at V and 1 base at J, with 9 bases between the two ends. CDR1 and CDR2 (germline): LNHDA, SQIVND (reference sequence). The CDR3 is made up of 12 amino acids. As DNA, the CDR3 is TGTGCCAGCTTCGGTCCGAACACTGAAGCTTTCTTT. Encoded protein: CASFGPNTEAFF.

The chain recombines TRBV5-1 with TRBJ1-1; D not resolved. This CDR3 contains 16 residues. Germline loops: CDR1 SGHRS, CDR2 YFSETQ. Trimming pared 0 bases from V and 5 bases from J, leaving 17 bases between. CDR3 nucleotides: TGCGCCAGCAGCTTGGAAGGGTCAGCCGGCTGGACTGAAGCTTTCTTT. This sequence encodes CASSLEGSAGWTEAFF.

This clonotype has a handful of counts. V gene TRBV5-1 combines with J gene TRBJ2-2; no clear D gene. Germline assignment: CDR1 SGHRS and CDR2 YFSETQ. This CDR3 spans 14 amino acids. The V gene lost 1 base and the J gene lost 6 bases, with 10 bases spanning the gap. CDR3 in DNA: TGCGCCAGCAGCTTGTACGGTGGTCCCGGGGAGCTGTTTTTT. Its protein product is CASSLYGGPGELFF.

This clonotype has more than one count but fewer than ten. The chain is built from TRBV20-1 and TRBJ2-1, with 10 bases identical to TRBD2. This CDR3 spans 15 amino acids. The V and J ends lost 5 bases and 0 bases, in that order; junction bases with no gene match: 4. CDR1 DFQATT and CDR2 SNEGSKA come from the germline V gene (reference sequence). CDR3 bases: TGCAGTGCTCAAAAGCGGGAGGGCTCCTACAATGAGCAGTTCTTC. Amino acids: CSAQKREGSYNEQFF.

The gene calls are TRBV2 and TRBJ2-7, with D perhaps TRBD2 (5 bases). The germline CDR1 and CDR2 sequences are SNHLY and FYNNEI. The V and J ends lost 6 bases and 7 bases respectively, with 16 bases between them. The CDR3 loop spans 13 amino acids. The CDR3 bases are TGTGCCAGCAGGGCCACTAGTTCGGGAGAGCAGTACTTC. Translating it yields CASRATSSGEQYF.

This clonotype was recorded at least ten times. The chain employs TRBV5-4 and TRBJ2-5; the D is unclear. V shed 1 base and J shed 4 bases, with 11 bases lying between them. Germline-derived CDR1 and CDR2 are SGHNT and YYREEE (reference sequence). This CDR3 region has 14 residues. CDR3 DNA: TGTGCCAGCAGCTTGTTCGGTCTCGGAGAGACCCAGTACTTC. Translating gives CASSLFGLGETQYF.